This TCR beta chain comes out of a study of blood T cells in healthy people across ages. A second 7 to 11 cycle PCR used barcoded and J-beta primers. The template-switch adaptor was a 5' adaptor with 12 random nucleotides. It tagged each cDNA molecule. Samples each returned at least 2.5 million CDR3-containing paired-end reads. TCRdb itself ran the 5' RACE reads through MiXCR, one entry per CDR3 protein. The profile shows 1.6 million or so distinct CDR3 sequences, 30% to 35% of them singletons. The CDR3 has 15 amino acids. The J segment lost 3 bases and the V segment lost 5 bases, leaving 12 bases of the junction unmatched. Germline V lookup: CDR1 DFQATT, CDR2 SNEGSKA (reference sequence). Details on this clonotype: Its antigen is undetermined.

Study conclusions and caveats: Fewer expanded clones and more diversity marked long-lived versus aged donors.

The chain is built from TRBV20-1 and TRBJ2-7, with 8 positions matching TRBD2. The source of this sequence is a woman aged 25 to 39 in good health. Sequenced: blood. The CDR3 region is CSAGKSGTSLYEQYF. The CDR3 bases are TGCAGTGCTGGGAAAAGCGGGACTAGTCTCTACGAGCAGTACTTC.